This T cell receptor beta chain was identified in a study of radiation and T cells in renal cell carcinoma. Produced via immunoSEQ multiplex PCR; TCRdb's table is partial and in-frame only. The sample has approximately 14,000 clones; 64% are singletons. This clone was detected a few times. The antigen is not known. Treatment: 15 Gy SBRT to primary tumor, nephrectomy 4 weeks later. Nephrectomy followed 15 Gy stereotactic body radiation by 4 weeks. The tumor was a clear cell renal cell carcinoma. Study results and caveats: Top tumor clonotypes rose in blood 2 weeks post-radiation, then contracted. Top 100 clonotypes averaged around 50% in irradiated versus about 40% in nephrectomy-only tumors.

The length of the CDR3 is 12 residues. V was cut by 8 bases and J by 1 base, with 8 bases left in between. The germline gives CDR1 LNHDA, CDR2 SQIVND (reference sequence). The sample consisted of tumor tissue, taken from a patient whose treatment included radiotherapy and nephrectomy. The clonotype was recovered from a woman in her sixties or seventies with renal cell carcinoma. The genes are TRBV19 and TRBJ1-1; no reliable D call. CDR3 coding DNA: TGTGCCAGTCATACAGCGAACACTGAAGCTTTCTTT. This gives the protein CASHTANTEAFF.